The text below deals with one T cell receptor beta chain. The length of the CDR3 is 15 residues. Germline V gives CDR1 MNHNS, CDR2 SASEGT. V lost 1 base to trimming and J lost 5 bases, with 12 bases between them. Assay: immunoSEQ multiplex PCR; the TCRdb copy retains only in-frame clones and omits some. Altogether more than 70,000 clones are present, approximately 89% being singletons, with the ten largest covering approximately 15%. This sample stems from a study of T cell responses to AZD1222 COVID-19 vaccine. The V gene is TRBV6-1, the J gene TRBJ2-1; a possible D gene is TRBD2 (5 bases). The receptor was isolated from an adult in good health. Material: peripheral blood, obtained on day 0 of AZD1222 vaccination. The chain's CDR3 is CASSEGASTHNEQFF. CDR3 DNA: TGTGCCAGCAGTGAAGGCGCTAGCACCCACAATGAGCAGTTCTTC.